The clone carrying this T cell receptor beta chain was observed a single time. This entry belongs to a study of T cell changes during pregnancy in multiple sclerosis. This table comes from immunoSEQ multiplex PCR, and its TCRdb copy is limited to in-frame clones, with some not included. This table has 45,000 or so clones, around 90% appearing once. Sequencing was done on a sample of PBMCs (not recorded whether the cells were cultured). The TCR comes from a female donor with multiple sclerosis, enrolled in a pregnancy study.

Here the CDR3 reads CASSFLVGTGELFF. The CDR3, as DNA: TGTGCCAGCAGCTTTCTAGTTGGGACCGGGGAGCTGTTTTTT. V is TRBV13 and J is TRBJ2-2, with no clear D. Trimming shortened V by 3 bases and J by 5 bases, and 10 bases separated the two germline ends. This CDR3 region has 14 residues. Germline V gene sequence: CDR1 PRHDT, CDR2 FYEKMQ (reference sequence). Looking up the rest from reference TRBV13 and TRBJ2-2 gives the full variable domain: AAGVIQSPRHLIKEKRETATLKCYPIPRHDTVYWYQQGPGQDPQFLISFYEKMQSDKGSIPDRFSAQQFSDYHSELNMSSLELGDSALYFCASSFLVGTGELFFGEGSRLTVL.